This TCR beta chain comes out of a study of vaccination effects on CD4 cells after COVID-19. Study-wide results and caveats: Marked clonal contraction of infection- and vaccine-induced clones was seen late after vaccination.

Having been cultured for less than 12 days, the cells underwent CD4+ T cell isolation. CDR1 and CDR2 from the germline V gene are KGHSH and LQKENI. This CDR3 region has 13 residues. The V end lost 8 bases, the J end lost 5 bases, and 13 bases lay between the germline ends. Assay used: immunoSEQ multiplex PCR; TCRdb lists only in-frame clones, some missing. Among under 40,000 clones listed, about 70% were seen once. With respect to this clone: Its antigen is currently unknown.

This rearrangement joins TRBV18 to TRBJ1-5; D uncertain. The sequences come from CD4+ T cells from PBMCs cultured without peptide, collected before COVID-19 vaccination. This TCR derives from a human donor who received a COVID-19 vaccine. The CDR3 sequence: CASNADGDQPQHF. The CDR3 DNA sequence: TGTGCCAGCAATGCGGACGGGGATCAGCCCCAGCATTTT.